The rows below give T cell receptor beta chains drawn from one sample of a study of cytomegalovirus exposure and HLA in healthy donors. Here immunoSEQ multiplex PCR was the method, and the copy in TCRdb shows in-frame clones only, minus some. The profile shows around 160,000 clones, more than 60% of them singletons. Material for sequencing was PBMCs. The receptors here all came from a woman in her forties in good health and CMV-seropositive. Both conserved end residues are part of each CDR3. Rows may omit the clone size; those that give it use once, few, many or a size class.

>NA|TRBV7-8|TRBJ2-5
CASSLETGTIGETQYF
>NA|TRBV7-2|TRBJ2-7
CASSLVGRNSYEQYF
>NA|TRBV27|TRBJ1-6
CASSLAPRSSPLHF
>NA|TRBV28|TRBJ2-6
CASSPWTDKLSGANVLTF
>NA|TRBV15|TRBJ1-2
CATSRERRQGLYGYTF
>NA|TRBV19|TRBJ2-2
CASWARTGELFF
>NA|TRBV28|TRBJ2-7
CATESGGGYEQYF
>NA|TRBV7-2|TRBJ2-5
CASSYGETQYF
>once|TRBV19|TRBJ1-5
CASSITAGRVDSNQPQHF
>once|TRBV7-6|TRBJ2-7
CASSLEASAPSYEQYF
>NA|TRBV15|TRBJ1-5
CATSRGTGYQPQHF
>NA|TRBV2|NA
CARQTGQGASEQYF
>NA|TRBV7-9|TRBJ2-1
CASSLHSSPNEQFF
>NA|TRBV5-8|TRBJ2-1
CASSRTGGVGNEQFF
>NA|TRBV28|TRBJ2-4
CASSGHDIAKNIQYF
>NA|TRBV7-2|TRBJ2-7
CASSLGGGSPYEQYF
>NA|TRBV27|TRBJ1-2
CASKVGVSPNYGYTF
>NA|TRBV28|TRBJ2-5
CASKPRTGGETQYF
>once|TRBV7-6|TRBJ2-5
CASSRPRGTQYVTQYF
>NA|TRBV9|TRBJ2-1
CASSASPSGINEQFF
>NA|TRBV15|TRBJ2-6
CATSRGVGGAGANVLTF
>few|TRBV19|TRBJ1-5
CATTADGVIQPQHF
>few|TRBV2|TRBJ1-1
CASSTEGGGTEAFF
>few|TRBV2|TRBJ2-2
CASSAVRGTGELFF
>few|TRBV15|TRBJ1-2
CATSRDLGRSIYGYTF
>NA|TRBV6-6|TRBJ1-5
CASSFAVGQPQHF
>few|TRBV6-5|TRBJ2-2
CASSRQGRDTGELFF
>NA|TRBV28|TRBJ2-1
CASRGRLAGGVYNEQFF
>NA|TRBV29-1|TRBJ2-1
CSAKQSSYNEQFF